The clone carrying this T cell receptor beta chain was seen a handful of times. Its antigen remains unknown. Lesional scalp punch biopsies and peripheral blood were collected from alopecia areata patients. The sample belongs to a study of CD8+ T cells in alopecia areata. Broader study findings: Lesional tissue from the scalp (especially in alopecia totalis/universalis) showed higher clonality than normal scalp.

This CDR3 region has 11 residues. V shed 4 bases and J shed 5 bases, with 8 bases lying between them. Germline V gene sequence: CDR1 SQVTM, CDR2 ANQGSEA. The sequencing template was cDNA reverse transcribed from extracted RNA. Assay: immunoSEQ multiplex PCR; the TCRdb copy retains only in-frame clones and omits some. The sample includes 90,000 to 100,000 clones, 35% to 50% of them seen just once. The sample consisted of CD4+ T cells sorted from blood. This receptor was taken from a human donor with alopecia areata. The chain joins TRBV29-1 to TRBJ1-2; D gene uncertain. CDR3 protein: CSVGTVYGYTF. CDR3 coding DNA: TGCAGCGTTGGTACAGTGTATGGCTACACCTTC.